This T cell receptor (beta chain) was identified in a study of T-cell reconstitution after alpha-beta-depleted transplantation in children. Comment on this clonotype: What it recognizes is unknown.

The V gene lost 6 bases and the J gene lost 1 base, with 14 bases spanning the gap. Germline V gene sequence: CDR1 LGHDT, CDR2 YNNKEL (reference sequence). This CDR3 is built from 15 residues. Study-wide results and limits: Expanded graft clones, several hundred of them, were reportedly the source of alpha-beta T cells about two months after transplant.

The library targeted TCRbeta and was prepared with unique molecular identifiers. One entry per CDR3 protein results from TCRdb running MiXCR on the PCR reads. This sample carries about 470,000 distinct CDR3 sequences, about 40% of them seen once, and the ten largest clones take 27%. The source is a girl aged 2-9 years with aplastic anemia, due to receive a stem cell transplant. The genes are TRBV3-1 and TRBJ2-3; no clear D gene. This specimen was PBMCs, taken before TCRalphabeta/CD19-depleted stem cell transplant. The CDR3 DNA follows: TGTGCCAGCAGTCCCGGCGTGGGCGGCACAGATACGCAGTATTTT. Encoded protein: CASSPGVGGTDTQYF.